The TCR beta chain described here comes from a study of blood T cell repertoires in COVID-19. This CDR3 is 16 amino acids long. The V gene's germline CDR1 is MNHEY and CDR2 SVGAGI. Unmatched junction bases numbered 6, after V lost 2 bases and J lost 4 bases. The table came from immunoSEQ multiplex PCR; TCRdb's copy has only in-frame clones and leaves some out. Here the sample spans about 400,000 clones, roughly 86% being singletons. This clonotype was obtained from a man aged 40-49 years in a cohort exposed to, infected with or recovered from COVID-19 (not recorded which). The source material was PBMCs or T cells enriched from blood (not recorded which). The chain has TRBV6-5 and TRBJ2-2; 8 nucleotides match TRBD2. The CDR3 sequence is CASSYGAGEITGELFF. The CDR3, as DNA: TGTGCCAGCAGTTACGGAGCGGGAGAGATCACCGGGGAGCTGTTTTTT.